A selection of T cell receptor beta chains follows, all from one sample in a study of PD-1 blockade in classical Hodgkin lymphoma. The repertoire was sequenced with immunoSEQ multiplex PCR; TCRdb's copy has only in-frame clones and lacks some. The table has about 19,000 clones, 70% to 90% seen once; the top ten hold less than 25%. The sample consisted of peripheral blood mononuclear cells (PBMCs), taken before the fourth cycle of nivolumab. These receptors were collected from a human donor with classical Hodgkin lymphoma. CDR3s leave out the opening cysteine and the closing phenylalanine or tryptophan. Fields, in order: J gene, D gene, V gene, CDR3 protein. A D gene is named only where the DNA matches it firmly.

TRBJ1-4 - TRBV5-6 ASSLGLTNEKLF
TRBJ2-5 - TRBV27 ASSLSQYQETQY
TRBJ2-2 TRBD2 TRBV4-3 ASSQGLAGANTGELF
TRBJ1-5 - TRBV5-4 ASSQVGSNQPQH
TRBJ2-4 TRBD2 TRBV28 ASSSSGDPKNIQY
TRBJ1-4 - TRBV7-2 ASSLVSTVREKLF
TRBJ2-1 TRBD2 TRBV7-9 ASSSRTSGRSYNEQF
TRBJ2-1 TRBD2 TRBV7-9 ASSLVSRAGGQQF
TRBJ2-5 TRBD2 TRBV28 ASGGVLAQETQY
TRBJ1-2 - TRBV28 ASTKTDYGYT
TRBJ2-7 TRBD1 TRBV2 ASSYDRGQRYEQY
TRBJ2-5 TRBD1 TRBV5-5 ASSISGGRETQY
TRBJ2-3 TRBD1 TRBV30 AWRTGTTDTQY
TRBJ2-2 TRBD1 TRBV2 ASSERGLRTGELF